Following are 28 T cell receptor beta chains from one sample sequenced in a study of identical twins. Each CDR3 protein gets one entry after TCRdb re-called the 5' RACE reads with MiXCR. The profile covers fewer than 900,000 distinct CDR3 sequences, with 21% appearing a single time and over 4% taken by the ten largest. These data are also associated with another study on T cells expressing NK-cell markers.

Sequenced sample: PBMCs. These receptors all stem from a young woman in good health.

This chain links TRBV7-9 with TRBJ2-1, with TRBD2 matching over 10 bases. The V gene's germline CDR1 is SEHNR and CDR2 FQNEAQ (reference sequence). V lost 4 bases and J lost 15; bases outside the gene matches: 6. The CDR3 is made up of 12 amino acids. For the CDR3, the DNA is TGTGCCAGCAGCTCCCTAGCGGGAGAATGGTTCTTC. It is translated as CASSSLAGEWFF. Full variable domain (outside the CDR3, taken from reference TRBV7-9 and TRBJ2-1): DTGVSQNPRHKITKRGQNVTFRCDPISEHNRLYWYRQTLGQGPEFLTYFQNEAQLEKSRLLSDRFSAERPKGSFSTLEIQRTEQGDSAMYLCASSSLAGEWFFGPGTRLTVL.

In this sample, this clonotype turned up a few times. This chain connects TRBV20-1 to TRBJ2-7; TRBD2 matches 12 bases. Germline-derived CDR1 and CDR2 are DFQATT and SNEGSKA (reference sequence). With V trimmed by 6 bases and J by 3 bases, 6 bases remained unmatched. This CDR3 contains 14 residues. CDR3 residues: CSARGLAGHYEQYF. CDR3 DNA: TGCAGTGCCAGGGGACTAGCGGGCCACTACGAGCAGTACTTC.

This chain links TRBV3-1 with TRBJ2-1; D may correspond to TRBD1 or TRBD2 (5 bases each). This CDR3 spans 16 amino acids. With 4 bases removed from V and 3 bases from J, the gap between germline ends came to 16 bases. Germline loops: CDR1 LGHDT, CDR2 YNNKEL (reference sequence). CDR3 sequence reads: CASSLLRDQGYNEQFF. The CDR3 region has the DNA TGTGCCAGCAGCCTCCTCCGGGATCAGGGCTACAATGAGCAGTTCTTC.

The chain combines TRBV29-1 with TRBJ2-5, with D unresolved. There are 12 residues in the CDR3. The V end was cut by 7 bases, the J end by 3 bases, with 12 bases between. The germline V gene encodes CDR1 SQVTM and CDR2 ANQGSEA. The CDR3 DNA is TGCAGCGCGAACGATGCTGAAGAGACCCAGTACTTC. Its protein product is CSANDAEETQYF.

The V gene is TRBV12-3 or TRBV12-4, the J gene TRBJ2-7; no clear D gene. CDR3 length equals 15 residues. The V end lost 5 bases, the J end lost 0 bases, and 14 bases lay between the germline ends. CDR3 region: CASSPRAQSSYEQYF. The CDR3 DNA is TGTGCCAGCAGTCCCCGGGCCCAGAGCTCCTACGAGCAGTACTTC.

This clonotype was picked up a small number of times. J is TRBJ2-4 and V is TRBV10-3, with D tentatively TRBD1 (6 bases). V shed 0 bases and J shed 4 bases, with 13 bases lying between them. This CDR3 has 16 amino acids. In germline, CDR1 is ENHRY, CDR2 SYGVKD. The CDR3 DNA follows: TGTGCCATCAGTGAGTCGTCCGGCAGGGGAAAAAACATTCAGTACTTC. Translated: CAISESSGRGKNIQYF.

The chain joins TRBV6-6 to TRBJ1-4; D gene unclear. The CDR3 sequence is 12 residues long. The ends were cut back, 2 bases at V and 8 bases at J, with 6 bases in the middle. Germline V gene sequence: CDR1 MNHNY, CDR2 SVGAGI (reference sequence). The DNA of the CDR3 is TGTGCCAGCAGTTACCTTGGGGAAAAACTGTTTTTT. This translates into CASSYLGEKLFF.

The V call is TRBV20-1, the J call TRBJ2-7; tentative D call: TRBD2 (6 bases). The germline gives CDR1 DFQATT, CDR2 SNEGSKA (reference sequence). V was cut by 0 bases and J by 8 bases, with 26 bases left in between. The CDR3 length is 17 residues. In DNA, the CDR3 is TGCAGTGCTAGAGATTTAAAGGATGCGGGGACCCCTACGAAGCAGTACTTC. It yields the protein CSARDLKDAGTPTKQYF.

The V and J genes are TRBV10-1 and TRBJ2-2, with D hard to call. The CDR3 covers 13 residues. Germline V gene lookup returns CDR1 WNHNN and CDR2 SYGVQD (reference sequence). V gave up 2 bases and J gave up 4 bases, with 5 bases separating them. The CDR3 DNA follows: TGCGCCAGCAGTGAGGGGCGCACCGGGGAGCTGTTTTTT. Translation: CASSEGRTGELFF.

There are a few counts of this clonotype. The chain links TRBV11-2 to TRBJ2-2, with TRBD2 matching 12 bases. Per the germline V gene, CDR1 is SGHAT and CDR2 is FQNNGV. Losses at the gene ends were 6 bases for V and 5 bases for J; bases not matched to a gene: 7. The CDR3 length is 16 residues. This chain's CDR3 is CASRLLAGGWTGELFF. The DNA for the CDR3 is TGTGCCAGCAGATTACTAGCGGGAGGATGGACCGGGGAGCTGTTTTTT.

This clonotype was counted a few times. The chain uses TRBV10-3 and TRBJ2-1; the D is unclear. This CDR3 contains 12 residues. Germline assignment: CDR1 ENHRY and CDR2 SYGVKD. The ends were cut back, 5 bases at V and 6 bases at J, with 8 bases in the middle. The chain's CDR3 is CAISRVSNEQFF. CDR3 coding DNA: TGTGCCATCAGTAGGGTTTCCAATGAGCAGTTCTTC.

The rearrangement uses TRBV19 and TRBJ2-1; 7 bases are a match to TRBD2. There are 14 residues in the CDR3. V shed 7 bases and J 6 bases; nucleotides not matched to a gene: 9. Germline CDR1 is LNHDA and CDR2 is SQIVND (reference sequence). CDR3 nucleotides: TGTGCCAGTATGCGGCTAGCGGAAAGCAATGAGCAGTTCTTC. Amino acids: CASMRLAESNEQFF.

The chain couples TRBV25-1 to TRBJ2-1; 11 positions match TRBD2. CDR3 size: 19 residues. The trim removed 4 bases at V and 7 bases at J, leaving 18 bases unmatched. CDR1 is MGHDK and CDR2 is SYGVNS in the germline V gene. The chain's CDR3 is CASSAWRLAGQRGENEQFF. In DNA, the CDR3 is TGTGCCAGCAGTGCGTGGAGACTAGCGGGACAGAGAGGGGAAAATGAGCAGTTCTTC.

This clonotype was seen ten or more times. This chain uses TRBV12-3 or TRBV12-4 with TRBJ2-3; D unclear. Trimming took off 2 bases at V and 0 bases at J, with 9 bases between the two ends. This CDR3 spans 15 amino acids. The CDR3 nucleotides are TGTGCCAGCAGTTTATCTTTGTGGAGCACAGATACGCAGTATTTT. This gives the protein CASSLSLWSTDTQYF.

This clonotype occurred a few times. The rearrangement uses TRBV6-5 and TRBJ2-1, with D uncertain. The V end was cut by 0 bases, the J end by 8 bases, with 2 bases between. The CDR3 contains 11 residues. CDR1 is MNHEY, CDR2 SVGAGI, per germline. The CDR3 region has the DNA TGTGCCAGCAGTTACTCTGATGAGCAGTTCTTC. It encodes CASSYSDEQFF.

In this sample, this clonotype turned up a few times. This chain joins TRBV27 and TRBJ2-1; D call uncertain. Trimming shortened V by 5 bases and J by 5 bases, and 10 bases separated the two germline ends. In germline, CDR1 is MNHEY, CDR2 SMNVEV (reference sequence). The CDR3 consists of 13 residues. CDR3 DNA sequence: TGTGCCAGCAGTCCGATACCACACAATGAGCAGTTCTTC. It encodes CASSPIPHNEQFF.

CDR3 in amino acids: CASGNGGAVDTQYF. In DNA, the CDR3 is TGTGCCAGCGGAAACGGGGGGGCGGTAGATACGCAGTATTTT. This rearrangement joins TRBV6-1 to TRBJ2-3, with 8 bases identical to TRBD2. With 8 bases clipped from V and 5 bases from J, the junction kept 9 bases outside the gene matches. CDR1 is MNHNS, CDR2 SASEGT, per germline. This CDR3 spans 14 amino acids.

V is TRBV5-6 and J is TRBJ1-2, with 9 bases aligning to TRBD1. The CDR3 extends over 14 amino acids. Germline V CDR1 and CDR2: SGHDT, YYEEEE. Germline trimming cut 3 bases from V and 4 bases from J; bases unmatched to any gene: 4. The CDR3 spells CASSYTGGGYGYTF. CDR3 nucleotide sequence: TGTGCCAGCAGCTATACAGGGGGCGGCTATGGCTACACCTTC.

V is TRBV7-9 and J is TRBJ2-1; D may be TRBD1 or TRBD2 (7 bases each). V was trimmed by 2 bases and J by 8 bases, leaving 19 bases between them. The CDR3 has 16 residues. The V gene's germline CDR1 is SEHNR and CDR2 FQNEAQ (reference sequence). CDR3 in DNA: TGTGCCAGCAGCTTAAGCGCAGGGGGGGACACGGATGAGCAGTTCTTC. Amino acid sequence: CASSLSAGGDTDEQFF.

The V and J genes are TRBV14 and TRBJ2-3; possibly TRBD1 for D (6 bases). The V end was cut by 4 bases, the J end by 6 bases, with 14 bases between. The CDR3 spans 14 residues. The germline V gene has CDR1 SGHDN and CDR2 FVKESK. The CDR3 nucleotides read TGTGCCAGCAGCCGCAGGGGTCCTGGGGATACGCAGTATTTT. Amino acids: CASSRRGPGDTQYF.

V and J are TRBV20-1 and TRBJ1-5; D remains ambiguous. V lost 6 bases, J lost 5 bases, and 14 bases lay in between. Per the germline V gene, CDR1 is DFQATT and CDR2 is SNEGSKA (reference sequence). There are 13 residues in the CDR3. The CDR3 bases are TGCAGTGCGGTCGTAGCGGCCGATCAGCCCCAGCATTTT. This translates into CSAVVAADQPQHF.

The CDR3 DNA follows: TGTGCCAGCAGTTACTTAGGGACAGGGTACGGGCAGCTACGACTGGAGTACTTC. Residues: CASSYLGTGYGQLRLEYF. J is TRBJ2-7 and V is TRBV6-5; TRBD1 agrees at 9 bases. With 1 base clipped from V and 11 bases from J, the junction kept 21 bases outside the gene matches. The V gene's germline CDR1 is MNHEY and CDR2 SVGAGI. This CDR3 has 18 amino acids.

The gene calls are TRBV3-1 and TRBJ1-1, with 7 bases lining up with TRBD1. Germline V gene sequence: CDR1 LGHDT, CDR2 YNNKEL (reference sequence). The junction had 14 bases not matched to a gene; V was cut back by 0 bases and J by 10 bases. This CDR3 has 16 residues. The CDR3 here is CASSQEAGTALLGAFF. CDR3 DNA sequence: TGTGCCAGCAGCCAAGAGGCCGGGACAGCCTTACTGGGAGCTTTCTTT.

In this sample, this clonotype turned up many times. The V and J genes are TRBV20-1 and TRBJ2-3; 11 bases fit TRBD2. The CDR3 is made up of 15 amino acids. The V and J ends lost 5 bases and 6 bases, in that order; junction bases with no gene match: 10. In germline, CDR1 is DFQATT, CDR2 SNEGSKA (reference sequence). CDR3 nucleotides: TGCAGTGCTCAAACTAGCGGGGGTATAAGGGATACGCAGTATTTT. Protein sequence: CSAQTSGGIRDTQYF.

This clonotype was counted many times. CDR3 nucleotides: TGTGCCAGCAGTTACGTAGGGGGCAGTGGTGAAGCTTTCTTT. Its protein product is CASSYVGGSGEAFF. The V call is TRBV6-4, the J call TRBJ1-1; 7 positions match TRBD1. The CDR3 is 14 residues long. The germline gives CDR1 MRHNA, CDR2 SNTAGT. The J segment lost 7 bases and the V segment lost 5 bases, leaving 10 bases of the junction unmatched.

The chain employs TRBV4-1 and TRBJ2-5; D ambiguous. V lost 2 bases and J 5 bases, leaving 9 bases between the germline ends. Germline-derived CDR1 and CDR2 are MGHRA and YSYEKL. CDR3 length equals 13 residues. In DNA, the CDR3 is TGCGCCAGCAGCCAAAAGATAGATGAGACCCAGTACTTC. This codes for CASSQKIDETQYF.

The chain is built from TRBV20-1 and TRBJ1-6; D perhaps matches TRBD1 (5 bases). The V end was cut by 0 bases, the J end by 7 bases, with 13 bases between. The germline gives CDR1 DFQATT, CDR2 SNEGSKA (reference sequence). The CDR3 spans 15 residues. The CDR3, as DNA: TGCAGTGCTAGAGAGGGGGGGAAGGGGAATTCACCCCTCCACTTT. This translates into CSAREGGKGNSPLHF.

CDR3 amino acids: CSVPRGVNTEAFF. In nucleotides, the CDR3 is TGCAGTGTTCCCCGAGGGGTGAACACTGAAGCTTTCTTT. V usage is TRBV20-1 and J usage is TRBJ1-1, with a weak D call TRBD1 (5 bases). The V end lost 7 bases, the J end lost 0 bases, and 12 bases lay between the germline ends. The CDR3 runs 13 residues. The germline V gene has CDR1 DFQATT and CDR2 SNEGSKA (reference sequence).